What follows is one T cell receptor (beta chain) and its context. As yet, its antigen is unknown. Germline V gives CDR1 MNHEY, CDR2 SMNVEV (reference sequence). V was shortened by 6 bases and J by 1 base, with 16 bases between the two germline ends. The CDR3 totals 15 residues. This sample is drawn from a study of shared clonotypes between healthy human individuals. Study-level findings and limits: The diversity represented, both genetic and in exposure history, was limited by few donors. The naive CD4 repertoires of several donors were compared, and approximately 5% of clonotypes were shared. Larger estimated richness was generally recorded for naive subsets relative to memory subsets.

How the authors handled the data: Because ImmunoSEQ provided only junction sequences with no quality scores, the filtering differed. Data came from immunoSEQ multiplex PCR; TCRdb stores just in-frame clones and leaves some out. V and J calls and clone size are given by that table; D and trimming were obtained from the DNA. The sample lists 2,100,000 or so clones, around 95% occurring once. Source material: naive CD4+ T cells sorted from blood. The subset here: CD45RA+ positively selected. This sequence was found in a man aged 18 to 35 in good health. The V and J genes are TRBV27 and TRBJ2-7, with a tentative D call TRBD1 (5 bases). In DNA, the CDR3 is TGTGCCAGCAGGAGACAGATTTTATCGTCCTACGAGCAGTACTTC. Protein: CASRRQILSSYEQYF.